This passage covers 20 T cell receptor beta chains from one sample sequenced in a study of blood T cell repertoires in COVID-19. The method was immunoSEQ multiplex PCR; TCRdb's version includes in-frame clones alone and lacks a portion of them. The table shows 270,000 or so clones, with 65% to 90% occurring only once. Sequencing was performed on peripheral blood. The receptors originated from a human donor in a cohort sampled during active COVID-19.

This chain connects TRBV7-9 to TRBJ2-5, with 11 positions matching TRBD1. The CDR3 runs 14 residues. The trim removed 1 base at V and 7 bases at J, leaving 2 bases unmatched. The V gene's germline CDR1 is SEHNR and CDR2 FQNEAQ (reference sequence). CDR3 nucleotide sequence: TGTGCCAGCAGCTTAGAAGGGACAGGGGGGACCCAGTACTTC. Its protein product is CASSLEGTGGTQYF.

This clone appeared a few times. The gene calls are TRBV9 and TRBJ1-3; D call uncertain. With 0 bases removed from V and 0 bases from J, the gap between germline ends came to 10 bases. Germline V CDR1 and CDR2: SGDLS, YYNGEE. This CDR3 has 16 residues. The CDR3 region has the DNA TGTGCCAGCAGCGTAGGGCCGGGTCCCTCTGGAAACACCATATATTTT. Amino acid sequence: CASSVGPGPSGNTIYF.

The V call is TRBV5-1, the J call TRBJ2-4, with D perhaps TRBD2 (5 bases). The germline gives CDR1 SGHRS, CDR2 YFSETQ. V dropped 4 bases and J dropped 0 bases, with 8 bases sitting between them. The CDR3 spans 14 residues. For the CDR3, the DNA is TGCGCCAGCAGCGGGGAGTCAGCCAAAAACATTCAGTACTTC. This gives the protein CASSGESAKNIQYF.

CDR3 amino acids: CASSLVGQTDTQYF. Here the CDR3 DNA reads TGTGCCAGCAGCTTGGTGGGACAGACAGATACGCAGTATTTT. The rearrangement joins TRBV5-8 to TRBJ2-3, with 7 nucleotides matching TRBD1. Germline CDR1 and CDR2: SGHTS and YDEGEE. CDR3 size: 14 residues. Unmatched junction bases numbered 1, after V lost 0 bases and J lost 3 bases.

CDR3 residues: CASSPLAGGPFEDTQYF. The CDR3 DNA reads TGCGCCAGCAGCCCGCTAGCGGGAGGGCCGTTCGAAGATACGCAGTATTTT. The chain combines TRBV5-1 with TRBJ2-3; 12 nucleotides match TRBD2. This CDR3 region has 17 residues. Germline V gene sequence: CDR1 SGHRS, CDR2 YFSETQ. With V trimmed by 4 bases and J by 5 bases, 11 bases remained unmatched.

This chain joins TRBV2 and TRBJ1-3; D ambiguous. Trimming stripped 3 bases from V and 0 bases from J, with 9 bases between. In germline, CDR1 is SNHLY, CDR2 FYNNEI. The CDR3 is 15 residues long. The DNA for the CDR3 is TGTGCCAGCAGTGATAATAATCTCTCTGGAAACACCATATATTTT. It translates to CASSDNNLSGNTIYF.

This CDR3 is CASSSDRGNSPLHF. CDR3 in DNA: TGTGCCAGCAGCTCCGACAGGGGTAATTCACCCCTCCACTTT. This chain connects TRBV6-6 to TRBJ1-6; TRBD1 matches 8 bases. V shed 6 bases and J 6 bases; nucleotides not matched to a gene: 4. Germline CDR1 MNHNY, CDR2 SVGAGI (reference sequence). This CDR3 has 14 residues.

CDR3: CASSSLTGGWNEKLFF. CDR3 sequence (DNA): TGTGCCAGCAGCTCCCTCACAGGGGGTTGGAATGAAAAACTGTTTTTT. This rearrangement joins TRBV5-8 to TRBJ1-4, with 8 bases that match TRBD1. The germline CDR1 and CDR2 sequences are SGHTS and YDEGEE. This CDR3 has 16 amino acids. V gave up 3 bases and J gave up 5 bases; unmatched junction bases: 9.

The chain uses TRBV19 and TRBJ1-6; 7 nucleotides agree with TRBD1. Looked up from germline, CDR1 is LNHDA and CDR2 is SQIVND (reference sequence). J was trimmed by 7 bases and V by 2 bases; bases with no gene match: 8. The CDR3 contains 16 residues. CDR3 sequence: CASSIRTRGLNSPLHF. The CDR3 DNA reads TGTGCCAGTAGTATACGAACGAGGGGGCTCAATTCACCCCTCCACTTT.

The chain has TRBV15 and TRBJ2-5, with D maybe TRBD1 (7 bases). V lost 1 base and J 5 bases, leaving 11 bases between the germline ends. The CDR3 spans 14 residues. CDR1 and CDR2 (germline): LNHNV, YYDKDF (reference sequence). Here the CDR3 reads CATSRARGRETQYF. In DNA, the CDR3 is TGTGCCACCAGCAGAGCCAGGGGGAGGGAGACCCAGTACTTC. The variable domain in full, with the rest retrieved from reference TRBV15 and TRBJ2-5, is DAMVIQNPRYQVTQFGKPVTLSCSQTLNHNVMYWYQQKSSQAPKLLFHYYDKDFNNEADTPDNFQSRRPNTSFCFLDIRSPGLGDTAMYLCATSRARGRETQYFGPGTRLLVL.

The chain couples TRBV24-1 to TRBJ2-2; a possible D gene is TRBD1 (6 bases). V shed 4 bases and J shed 2 bases, with 13 bases lying between them. The CDR3 sequence is 16 residues long. Germline CDR1 KGHDR, CDR2 SFDVKD. The CDR3 DNA sequence: TGTGCCACCAGTGACTATGGGGGCCCAAACACCGGGGAGCTGTTTTTT. It is translated as CATSDYGGPNTGELFF.

This clone was observed a few times. The chain joins TRBV7-8 to TRBJ2-1; the D gene is possibly TRBD2 (7 bases). The germline V and J ends were trimmed by 4 bases and 6 bases, with 13 bases remaining between them. The germline CDR1 and CDR2 sequences are SGHVS and FQNEAQ. This CDR3 comprises 14 residues. This CDR3 is CASSSGGGGNEQFF. As DNA, the CDR3 is TGTGCCAGCAGCTCCGGGGGAGGGGGCAATGAGCAGTTCTTC.

The rearrangement links TRBV4-1 to TRBJ2-5, with D possibly matching TRBD2 (6 bases). CDR1 and CDR2 (germline): MGHRA, YSYEKL. V lost 2 bases and J 5 bases, leaving 18 bases between the germline ends. There are 16 residues in the CDR3. CDR3 in amino acids: CASSQWGELEVETQYF. CDR3 nucleotide sequence: TGCGCCAGCAGCCAATGGGGGGAGTTGGAGGTGGAGACCCAGTACTTC.

The CDR3 DNA reads TGTGCCAGCTCACCACAGAAAACTAGCGAGACCTACGAGCAGTACTTC. Protein product: CASSPQKTSETYEQYF. The chain carries TRBV18 and TRBJ2-7; 7 bases fit TRBD2. V lost 1 base, J lost 2 bases, and 8 bases stayed unmatched. CDR3 size: 16 residues. Germline values: CDR1 KGHSH, CDR2 LQKENI.

The chain uses TRBV6-6 and TRBJ2-7, with D perhaps matching TRBD2 (5 bases). The length of the CDR3 is 15 residues. V lost 2 bases to trimming and J lost 1 base, with 12 bases between them. CDR1 MNHNY and CDR2 SVGAGI come from the germline V gene (reference sequence). This CDR3 is CASSYSGPGSYEQYF. CDR3 sequence (DNA): TGTGCCAGCAGTTACAGTGGTCCGGGATCCTACGAGCAGTACTTC.

The chain uses TRBV7-9 and TRBJ2-2; maybe TRBD2 (6 bases). The CDR3 runs to 15 residues. V shed 6 bases and J shed 3 bases, with 14 bases lying between them. Per germline, CDR1 SEHNR and CDR2 FQNEAQ (reference sequence). DNA for the CDR3: TGTGCCAGCAGACGGGACTGGTCGTACACCGGGGAGCTGTTTTTT. This codes for CASRRDWSYTGELFF.

The genes are TRBV2 and TRBJ2-3, with 7 bases that match TRBD1. Germline V gene data show CDR1 as SNHLY and CDR2 as FYNNEI. The CDR3 loop spans 13 amino acids. With 7 bases clipped from V and 2 bases from J, the junction kept 3 bases outside the gene matches. CDR3 in amino acids: CASTGQTTDTQYF. The CDR3 DNA sequence: TGTGCCAGCACGGGACAGACCACAGATACGCAGTATTTT.

The chain combines TRBV3-1 (or the pseudogene TRBV3-2) with TRBJ2-2; no clear D. This CDR3 is 15 amino acids long. Germline V gives CDR1 LGHDT, CDR2 YNNKEL (reference sequence). Trimming took 2 bases from V and 6 from J, leaving 13 bases between them. The chain's CDR3 is CASSQLARIAGELFF. CDR3 DNA sequence: TGTGCCAGCAGCCAATTGGCCCGAATTGCCGGGGAGCTGTTTTTT.

J is TRBJ1-2 and V is TRBV18; 7 nucleotides align to TRBD1. The CDR3 extends over 15 amino acids. The germline V gene has CDR1 KGHSH and CDR2 LQKENI. Trimming cost V 2 bases and J 2 bases; bases outside gene matches: 5. The CDR3 coding sequence is TGTGCCAGCTCACCAGTGACAGGGAGGAACTATGGCTACACCTTC. Amino acids: CASSPVTGRNYGYTF.

The chain is built from TRBV11-3 and TRBJ2-1; tentatively, D is TRBD1 (6 bases). Per the germline V gene, CDR1 is SGHNT and CDR2 is YENEEA. This CDR3 has 14 amino acids. V dropped 5 bases and J dropped 13 bases, with 21 bases sitting between them. Written as DNA, the CDR3 is TGTGCCAGCAGCCCCCAAACAGGGACGACGACACAGTTCTTC. Amino acids: CASSPQTGTTTQFF.